A single T cell receptor (beta chain) is shown here with its context. Trimming cost V 8 bases and J 8 bases, with 21 bases left between them. CDR3 size: 14 residues. Germline V lookup: CDR1 SNHLY, CDR2 FYNNEI. Seattle participants joined during active infection and were tracked over time. Study processing details: Amplification with reference gene primers provided the estimates of nucleated cell counts. The method was immunoSEQ multiplex PCR; TCRdb's version includes in-frame clones alone and lacks a portion of them. V and J calls and clone size are those listed in that table; D and trimming were worked out from the DNA. This repertoire shows roughly 300,000 clones, nearly 90% found once; its top ten account for about 1.7%. The sample belongs to a study of blood T cell repertoires in COVID-19. Study as a whole: Whether acute or convalescent, the COVID-19 samples came from the United States, Italy and Spain.

The chain carries TRBV2 and TRBJ1-1; D unclear. Source material: peripheral blood. The receptor was derived from a woman in her twenties or thirties with COVID-19, enrolled during active disease. In DNA form, the CDR3 reads TGTGCCAGCCCCCGCCCGGGCTGGGAGGTCGAAGCTTTCTTT. It yields the protein CASPRPGWEVEAFF.